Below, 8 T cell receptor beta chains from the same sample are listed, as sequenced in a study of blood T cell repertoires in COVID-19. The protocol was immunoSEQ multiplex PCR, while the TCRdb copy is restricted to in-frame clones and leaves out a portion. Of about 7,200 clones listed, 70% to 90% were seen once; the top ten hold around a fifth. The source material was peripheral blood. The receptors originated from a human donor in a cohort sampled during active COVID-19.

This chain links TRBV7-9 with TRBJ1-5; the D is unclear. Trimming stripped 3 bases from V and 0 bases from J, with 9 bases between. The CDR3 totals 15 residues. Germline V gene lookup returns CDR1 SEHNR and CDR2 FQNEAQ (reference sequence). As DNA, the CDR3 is TGTGCCAGCAGCTTGGGCAGTAATAGCAATCAGCCCCAGCATTTT. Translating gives CASSLGSNSNQPQHF.

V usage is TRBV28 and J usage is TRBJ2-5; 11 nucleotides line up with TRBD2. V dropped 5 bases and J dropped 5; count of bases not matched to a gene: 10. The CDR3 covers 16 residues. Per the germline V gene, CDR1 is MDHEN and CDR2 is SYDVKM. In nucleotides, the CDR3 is TGTGCCAGCAGTCGTAGCGGGAGGGCCGTGGGTGAGACCCAGTACTTC. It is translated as CASSRSGRAVGETQYF.

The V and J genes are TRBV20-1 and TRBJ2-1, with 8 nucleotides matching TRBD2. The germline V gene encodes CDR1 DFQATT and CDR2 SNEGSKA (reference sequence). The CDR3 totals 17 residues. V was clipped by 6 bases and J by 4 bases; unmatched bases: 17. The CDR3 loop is CSASLGLAGKTYNEQFF. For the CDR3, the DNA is TGCAGTGCCAGTTTGGGGTTAGCGGGAAAAACTTACAATGAGCAGTTCTTC.

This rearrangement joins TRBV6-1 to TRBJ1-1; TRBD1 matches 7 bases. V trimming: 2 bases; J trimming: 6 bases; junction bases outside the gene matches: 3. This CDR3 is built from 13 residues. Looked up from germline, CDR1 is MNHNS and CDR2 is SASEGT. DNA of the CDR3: TGTGCCAGCAGTGAAATAGGGGGCCCTGAAGCTTTCTTT. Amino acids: CASSEIGGPEAFF.

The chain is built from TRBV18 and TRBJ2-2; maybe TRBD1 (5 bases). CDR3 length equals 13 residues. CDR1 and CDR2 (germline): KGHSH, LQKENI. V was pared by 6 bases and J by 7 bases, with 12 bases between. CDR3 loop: CASSQQELGELFF. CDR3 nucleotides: TGTGCCAGCTCCCAACAGGAGCTCGGGGAGCTGTTTTTT.

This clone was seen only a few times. The CDR3 region is CASTPGTSVDTDTQYF. CDR3 coding DNA: TGTGCCAGTACCCCCGGGACTAGCGTTGACACAGATACGCAGTATTTT. The V call is TRBV19, the J call TRBJ2-3, with TRBD2 matching over 10 bases. The germline V gene encodes CDR1 LNHDA and CDR2 SQIVND (reference sequence). The ends lost 7 bases at V and 2 bases at J; junction bases unmatched: 9. The CDR3 extends over 16 amino acids.

CDR3 sequence: CSVGGAGGYTEAFF. DNA of the CDR3: TGCAGCGTTGGAGGGGCAGGGGGATACACTGAAGCTTTCTTT. The rearrangement links TRBV29-1 to TRBJ1-1, with 7 bases aligning to TRBD1. Unmatched junction bases numbered 8, after V lost 4 bases and J lost 3 bases. CDR1 SQVTM and CDR2 ANQGSEA come from the germline V gene. This CDR3 region has 14 residues.

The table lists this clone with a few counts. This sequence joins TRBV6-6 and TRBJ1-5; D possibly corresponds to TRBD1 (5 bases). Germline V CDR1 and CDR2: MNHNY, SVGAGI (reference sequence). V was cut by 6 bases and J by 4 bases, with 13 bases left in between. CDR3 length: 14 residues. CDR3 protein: CASSKQEINQPQHF. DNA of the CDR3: TGTGCCAGCAGCAAACAGGAGATTAATCAGCCCCAGCATTTT.